The next 14 T cell receptor beta chains were all read from a single sample in a study of cytomegalovirus exposure and HLA in healthy donors. Primers: 60 Vbeta forward and 13 Jbeta reverse. Method: immunoSEQ multiplex PCR; TCRdb's copy keeps in-frame clones and lacks some. The sample contains about 170,000 clones, approximately 77% of which appear only once. The sequenced sample consisted of PBMCs. These receptor sequences come from a male donor in good health and CMV-seronegative.

The rearrangement uses TRBV6-1 and TRBJ2-1; D is perhaps TRBD1 (5 bases). The CDR3 has 11 amino acids. V lost 11 bases, J lost 9 bases, and 14 bases lay in between. Looked up from germline, CDR1 is MNHNS and CDR2 is SASEGT. CDR3 sequence (DNA): TGTGCCTCCCAGGGTACCACTGAGCAGTTCTTC. This translates into CASQGTTEQFF.

The chain has TRBV7-8 and TRBJ2-5; TRBD2 aligns across 8 bases. J lost 11 bases, V lost 5 bases, and 10 bases had no gene match. Germline lookup yields CDR1 SGHVS and CDR2 FQNEAQ. The CDR3 has 13 residues. CDR3 sequence reads: CASSPRGRGEQYF. The CDR3 DNA reads as TGTGCCAGCAGCCCCCGCGGGCGGGGGGAGCAGTACTTC.

The chain has TRBV9 and TRBJ2-7; the D gene is possibly TRBD2 (6 bases). Between the trimmed V and J ends, which lost 1 base and 3 bases, there was a span of 23 bases. Germline V gives CDR1 SGDLS, CDR2 YYNGEE. The CDR3 spans 18 residues. CDR3 region: CASSVQPGVPQLNYEQYF. The CDR3 bases are TGTGCCAGCAGCGTACAGCCGGGGGTACCCCAACTTAACTACGAGCAGTACTTC.

The chain links TRBV7-9 to TRBJ2-7; possibly TRBD1 for D (5 bases). V was trimmed by 5 bases and J by 6 bases, leaving 14 bases between them. The CDR3 covers 13 residues. Germline V gives CDR1 SEHNR, CDR2 FQNEAQ (reference sequence). The CDR3 sequence is CASSPSAGLEQYF. For the CDR3, the DNA is TGTGCCAGCAGCCCAAGCGCAGGGCTCGAGCAGTACTTC.

The chain recombines TRBV10-3 with TRBJ2-7, with TRBD1 matching over 7 bases. Trimming took 11 bases from V and 6 from J; bases not matched to a gene: 19. The CDR3 is made up of 15 amino acids. The V gene's germline CDR1 is ENHRY and CDR2 SYGVKD. CDR3 sequence: CAATSHDRVGSEQYF. CDR3 in DNA: TGTGCCGCTACTTCTCACGACAGGGTAGGGAGCGAGCAGTACTTC.

Comments on this clone: One end of the junction does not line up with germline, which may come from a read error. The chain couples TRBV7-9 to TRBJ2-7, with 9 bases matching TRBD1. Germline-derived CDR1 and CDR2 are SEHNR and FQNEAQ (reference sequence). The CDR3 has 15 residues. Here the CDR3 DNA reads TGTTCCAGCAGCTTGGGACAGGGTTTGTATCTCGAGCAGTACTTC. Protein: CSSSLGQGLYLEQYF. The variable domain in full, with the rest retrieved from reference TRBV7-9 and TRBJ2-7, is DTGVSQNPRHKITKRGQNVTFRCDPISEHNRLYWYRQTLGQGPEFLTYFQNEAQLEKSRLLSDRFSAERPKGSFSTLEIQRTEQGDSAMYLCSSSLGQGLYLEQYFGPGTRLTVT.

The rearrangement joins TRBV7-6 to TRBJ2-3; the D gene is possibly TRBD2 (7 bases). CDR3 size: 18 residues. Germline V gene lookup returns CDR1 SGHVS and CDR2 FNYEAQ. V lost 4 bases and J lost 0, with 20 bases in between. This CDR3 reads CASSSTRRAGASTDTQYF. Here the CDR3 DNA reads TGTGCCAGCAGCTCGACCCGGAGGGCGGGGGCTAGCACAGATACGCAGTATTTT. Variable domain in full (rest from reference TRBV7-6 and TRBJ2-3): GAGVSQSPRYKVTKRGQDVALRCDPISGHVSLYWYRQALGQGPEFLTYFNYEAQQDKSGLPNDRFSAERPEGSISTLTIQRTEQRDSAMYRCASSSTRRAGASTDTQYFGPGTRLTVL.

The gene calls are TRBV7-9 and TRBJ1-5, with 8 nucleotides matching TRBD1. This CDR3 is built from 15 residues. J lost 6 bases, V lost 4 bases, and 8 bases had no gene match. CDR1 and CDR2 (germline): SEHNR, FQNEAQ (reference sequence). As DNA, the CDR3 is TGTGCCAGCAGCTCTGGACAGGGCGAGCGTCAGCCCCAGCATTTT. Translation: CASSSGQGERQPQHF.

V and J are TRBV5-6 and TRBJ2-7; 7 bases match TRBD2. Germline CDR1 SGHDT, CDR2 YYEEEE. The CDR3 contains 14 residues. V lost 0 bases to trimming and J lost 3 bases; unmatched junction nucleotides: 3. CDR3 DNA: TGTGCCAGCAGCTTGGGACTAGCCCTCTACGAGCAGTACTTC. Amino acids: CASSLGLALYEQYF.

This clone was detected only once. The rearrangement joins TRBV5-6 to TRBJ1-1, with D possibly being TRBD1 (5 bases). V lost 0 bases and J 0 bases, leaving 21 bases between the germline ends. There are 19 residues in the CDR3. Germline assignment: CDR1 SGHDT and CDR2 YYEEEE. The CDR3 is CASSLGGVPGVTMNTEAFF. CDR3 coding DNA: TGTGCCAGCAGCTTGGGGGGGGTCCCCGGAGTGACAATGAACACTGAAGCTTTCTTT.

The genes are TRBV11-2 and TRBJ2-1; TRBD2 matches 9 bases. This CDR3 has 18 amino acids. Germline V gene data show CDR1 as SGHAT and CDR2 as FQNNGV. V was clipped by 1 base and J by 9 bases; unmatched bases: 16. CDR3 nucleotides: TGTGCCAGCAGCTTAGGATCTCGGCTAGCGGGGCCTCATGTTGAGCAGTTCTTC. Translating gives CASSLGSRLAGPHVEQFF.

The V gene is TRBV9, the J gene TRBJ2-7; 12 nucleotides align to TRBD2. Germline assignment: CDR1 SGDLS and CDR2 YYNGEE. The CDR3 loop spans 15 amino acids. With V trimmed by 0 bases and J by 7 bases, 5 bases remained unmatched. The DNA of the CDR3 is TGTGCCAGCAGCGTAGCTAGCGGGGGGGTCGGGGAGCAGTACTTC. The encoded protein is CASSVASGGVGEQYF.

V and J are TRBV9 and TRBJ2-5, with 7 bases matching TRBD2. Germline trimming cut 0 bases from V and 2 bases from J; bases unmatched to any gene: 4. The CDR3 totals 15 residues. Germline V gene sequence: CDR1 SGDLS, CDR2 YYNGEE. The CDR3 reads CASSVVSGLQETQYF. The CDR3 nucleotides are TGTGCCAGCAGCGTAGTATCGGGACTACAAGAGACCCAGTACTTC.

The chain recombines TRBV11-2 with TRBJ2-7; 8 positions agree with TRBD1. Trimming cost V 5 bases and J 2 bases; bases outside gene matches: 8. The CDR3 is 15 amino acids. Looked up from germline, CDR1 is SGHAT and CDR2 is FQNNGV. CDR3 in amino acids: CASSVPGGFPYEQYF. The CDR3 nucleotides are TGTGCCAGCAGCGTCCCAGGGGGCTTCCCCTACGAGCAGTACTTC.